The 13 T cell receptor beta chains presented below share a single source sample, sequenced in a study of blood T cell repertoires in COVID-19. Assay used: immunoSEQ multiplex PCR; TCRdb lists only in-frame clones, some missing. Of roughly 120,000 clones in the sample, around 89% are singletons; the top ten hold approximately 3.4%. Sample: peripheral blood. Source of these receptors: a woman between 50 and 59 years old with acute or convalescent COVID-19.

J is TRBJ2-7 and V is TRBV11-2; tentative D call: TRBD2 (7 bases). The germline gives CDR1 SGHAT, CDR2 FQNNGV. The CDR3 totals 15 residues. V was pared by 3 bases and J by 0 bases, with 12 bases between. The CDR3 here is CASSFRGGSSYEQYF. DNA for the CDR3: TGTGCCAGCAGCTTTAGGGGGGGATCCTCCTACGAGCAGTACTTC.

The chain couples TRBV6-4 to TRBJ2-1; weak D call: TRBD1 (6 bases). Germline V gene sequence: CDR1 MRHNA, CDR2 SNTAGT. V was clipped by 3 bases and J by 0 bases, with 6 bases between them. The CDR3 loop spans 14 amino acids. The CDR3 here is CASSEDSSYNEQFF. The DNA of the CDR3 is TGTGCCAGCAGTGAGGACAGCTCCTACAATGAGCAGTTCTTC.

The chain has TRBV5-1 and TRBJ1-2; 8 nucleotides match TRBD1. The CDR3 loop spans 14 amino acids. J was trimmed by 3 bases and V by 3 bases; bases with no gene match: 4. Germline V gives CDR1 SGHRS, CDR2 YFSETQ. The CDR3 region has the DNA TGCGCCAGCAGCTCCCCGGACAGGGACTATGGCTACACCTTC. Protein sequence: CASSSPDRDYGYTF. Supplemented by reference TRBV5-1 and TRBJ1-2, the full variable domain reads KAGVTQTPRYLIKTRGQQVTLSCSPISGHRSVSWYQQTPGQGLQFLFEYFSETQRNKGNFPGRFSGRQFSNSRSEMNVSTLELGDSALYLCASSSPDRDYGYTFGSGTRLTVV.

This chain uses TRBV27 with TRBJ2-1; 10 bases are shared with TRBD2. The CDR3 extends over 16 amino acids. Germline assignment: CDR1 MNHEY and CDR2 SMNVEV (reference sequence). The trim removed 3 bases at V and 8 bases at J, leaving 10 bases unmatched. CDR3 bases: TGTGCCAGCAGTTTGAGTTGGCTAGCGGGAGATCATGAGCAGTTCTTC. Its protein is CASSLSWLAGDHEQFF.

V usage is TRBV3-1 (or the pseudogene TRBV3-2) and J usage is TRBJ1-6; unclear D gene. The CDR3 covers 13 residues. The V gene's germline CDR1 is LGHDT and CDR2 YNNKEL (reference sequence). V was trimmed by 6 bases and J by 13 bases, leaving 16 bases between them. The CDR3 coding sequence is TGTGCCAGCAGGCTACGCAACACCGGGCCCCTCCACTTT. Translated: CASRLRNTGPLHF.

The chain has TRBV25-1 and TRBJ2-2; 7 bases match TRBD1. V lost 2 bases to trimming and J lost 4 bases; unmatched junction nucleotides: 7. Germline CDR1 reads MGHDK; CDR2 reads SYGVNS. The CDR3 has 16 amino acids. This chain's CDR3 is CASSEQGGAGTGELFF. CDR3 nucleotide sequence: TGTGCCAGCAGTGAACAAGGGGGCGCGGGCACCGGGGAGCTGTTTTTT.

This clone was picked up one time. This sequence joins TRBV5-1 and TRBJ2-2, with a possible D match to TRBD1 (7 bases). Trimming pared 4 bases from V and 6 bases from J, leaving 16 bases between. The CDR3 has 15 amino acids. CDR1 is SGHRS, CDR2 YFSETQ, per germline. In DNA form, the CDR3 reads TGCGCCAGCAGCCCAAGACAGGGAGGCCCCGGGGAGCTGTTTTTT. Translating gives CASSPRQGGPGELFF.

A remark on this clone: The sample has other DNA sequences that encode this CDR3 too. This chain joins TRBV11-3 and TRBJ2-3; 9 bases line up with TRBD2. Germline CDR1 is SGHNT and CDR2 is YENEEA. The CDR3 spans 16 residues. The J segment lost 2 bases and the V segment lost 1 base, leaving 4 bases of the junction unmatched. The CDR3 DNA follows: TGTGCCAGCAGCTTAGGCGGGAGGGCCGACACAGATACGCAGTATTTT. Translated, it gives CASSLGGRADTDTQYF. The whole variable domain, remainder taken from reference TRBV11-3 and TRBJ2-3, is EAGVVQSPRYKIIEKKQPVAFWCNPISGHNTLYWYLQNLGQGPELLIRYENEEAVDDSQLPKDRFSAERLKGVDSTLKIQPAELGDSAVYLCASSLGGRADTDTQYFGPGTRLTVL.

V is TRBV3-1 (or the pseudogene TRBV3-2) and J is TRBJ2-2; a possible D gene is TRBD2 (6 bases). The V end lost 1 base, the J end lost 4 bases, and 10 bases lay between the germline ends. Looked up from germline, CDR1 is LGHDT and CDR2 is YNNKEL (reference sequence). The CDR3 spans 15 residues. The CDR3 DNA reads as TGTGCCAGCAGCCAAGGACTAGGAAGCACCGGGGAGCTGTTTTTT. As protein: CASSQGLGSTGELFF.

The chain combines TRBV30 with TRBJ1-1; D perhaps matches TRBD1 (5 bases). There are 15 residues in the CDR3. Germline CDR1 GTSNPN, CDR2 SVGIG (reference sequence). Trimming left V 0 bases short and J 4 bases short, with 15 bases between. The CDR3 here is CAWSVADYGGTEAFF. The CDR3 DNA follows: TGTGCCTGGAGTGTGGCGGACTATGGGGGCACTGAAGCTTTCTTT.

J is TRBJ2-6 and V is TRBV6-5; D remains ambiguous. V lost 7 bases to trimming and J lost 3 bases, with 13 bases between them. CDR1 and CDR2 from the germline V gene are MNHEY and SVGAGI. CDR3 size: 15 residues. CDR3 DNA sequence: TGTGCCAGCACGTCAGTTCCTCTTGGGGCCAACGTCCTGACTTTC. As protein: CASTSVPLGANVLTF.

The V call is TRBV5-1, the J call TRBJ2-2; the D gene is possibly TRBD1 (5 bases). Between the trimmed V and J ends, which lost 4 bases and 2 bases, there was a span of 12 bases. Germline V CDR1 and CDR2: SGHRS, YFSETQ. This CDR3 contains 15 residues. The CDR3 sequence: CASSATARNTGELFF. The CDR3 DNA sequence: TGCGCCAGCAGCGCGACAGCCCGTAACACCGGGGAGCTGTTTTTT.

The CDR3 protein is CASSVTTSLAYNEQFF. The CDR3 DNA is TGTGCCAGCAGCGTAACGACTAGCCTCGCATACAATGAGCAGTTCTTC. V gene TRBV9 combines with J gene TRBJ2-1; TRBD2 aligns across 7 bases. This CDR3 has 16 residues. Per germline, CDR1 SGDLS and CDR2 YYNGEE. Losses at the gene ends were 1 base for V and 4 bases for J; bases not matched to a gene: 8.